One and the same sample provided the 32 T cell receptor beta chains below, sequenced in a study of Graves' ophthalmopathy and Graves' hyperthyroidism. Amplified material comprised TCR beta CDR3 regions derived from RNA transcripts. Amplification began with first-round RT-PCR using HTBI primers, then second-round multiplex PCR was performed. From the multiplex PCR reads, TCRdb called clonotypes with MiXCR, one entry per CDR3 protein. The sample contains about 370,000 distinct CDR3 sequences, 15% to 20% of which appear only once. Material for sequencing was peripheral blood. All receptors derive from a woman under 30 with Graves' ophthalmopathy.

This clonotype was counted ten times or more. The gene calls are TRBV6-5 and TRBJ1-3; D remains ambiguous. Between the trimmed V and J ends, which lost 2 bases and 2 bases, there was a span of 16 bases. The CDR3 is 17 amino acids. CDR1 MNHEY and CDR2 SVGAGI come from the germline V gene. Here the CDR3 reads CASSYQASERPGNTIYF. The CDR3, as DNA: TGTGCCAGCAGTTACCAGGCCTCCGAACGACCTGGAAACACCATATATTTT.

At least ten counts were recorded for this clonotype. The chain recombines TRBV11-2 with TRBJ2-7, with TRBD2 matching over 13 bases. V trimming: 3 bases; J trimming: 4 bases; junction bases outside the gene matches: 9. CDR1 is SGHAT, CDR2 FQNNGV, per germline. The CDR3 is made up of 17 amino acids. The CDR3 region is CASSLTPGLAGDYEQYF. The CDR3 coding sequence is TGTGCCAGCAGCTTGACCCCCGGACTAGCGGGAGATTACGAGCAGTACTTC. Supplemented by reference TRBV11-2 and TRBJ2-7, the full variable domain reads EAGVAQSPRYKIIEKRQSVAFWCNPISGHATLYWYQQILGQGPKLLIQFQNNGVVDDSQLPKDRFSAERLKGVDSTLKIQPAKLEDSAVYLCASSLTPGLAGDYEQYFGPGTRLTVT.

This clonotype was counted ten times or more. The V and J genes are TRBV30 and TRBJ1-1; D is uncertain. Germline V gene lookup returns CDR1 GTSNPN and CDR2 SVGIG (reference sequence). Trimming shortened V by 3 bases and J by 3 bases, and 23 bases separated the two germline ends. The CDR3 length is 17 residues. The CDR3 protein is CAWRGDGGSLRDTEAFF. CDR3 nucleotides: TGTGCCTGGAGGGGAGACGGAGGTAGCCTTAGGGACACTGAAGCTTTCTTT.

This clonotype was picked up many times. The CDR3 loop is CASTEGRPGTQPQHF. The CDR3 nucleotides are TGTGCCAGCACAGAGGGACGGCCTGGGACTCAGCCCCAGCATTTT. The V gene is TRBV12-3 or TRBV12-4, the J gene TRBJ1-5, with D possibly being TRBD1 (5 bases). The CDR3 length is 15 residues. V was cut by 7 bases and J by 6 bases, with 19 bases left in between.

This clonotype was counted many times. The chain joins TRBV5-1 to TRBJ1-5, with D maybe TRBD1 (6 bases). The germline V and J ends were trimmed by 4 bases and 0 bases, with 11 bases remaining between them. The CDR3 contains 15 residues. CDR1 and CDR2 from the germline V gene are SGHRS and YFSETQ. The CDR3 is CASSRDNYSNQPQHF. The CDR3 DNA sequence: TGCGCCAGCAGCCGGGACAACTATAGCAATCAGCCCCAGCATTTT.

Many counts were recorded for this clonotype. The chain couples TRBV11-1 to TRBJ2-5; TRBD2 matches 8 bases. There are 18 residues in the CDR3. Germline V gene sequence: CDR1 SGHAT, CDR2 FQDESV (reference sequence). With 3 bases clipped from V and 5 bases from J, the junction kept 17 bases outside the gene matches. CDR3 sequence (DNA): TGTGCCAGCAGCTTTTCCCCCTTTGCCGGGGGGGCCGGGGAGACCCAGTACTTC. It specifies CASSFSPFAGGAGETQYF.

This clonotype has a count of ten or more. The V gene is TRBV5-1, the J gene TRBJ2-5, with a possible D match to TRBD1 (6 bases). V was cut by 4 bases and J by 2 bases, with 9 bases left in between. CDR1 is SGHRS, CDR2 YFSETQ, per germline. The CDR3 length is 13 residues. The CDR3, as DNA: TGCGCCAGCAGCGCCGGACAGCAAGAGACCCAGTACTTC. Protein product: CASSAGQQETQYF.

J is TRBJ1-1 and V is TRBV12-3 or TRBV12-4; unclear D gene. V gave up 2 bases and J gave up 6 bases, with 10 bases separating them. The length of the CDR3 is 13 residues. The chain's CDR3 is CASSLSVFAEAFF. The CDR3 DNA reads TGTGCCAGCAGTTTATCGGTTTTCGCTGAAGCTTTCTTT.

The table lists this clonotype with many counts. The gene calls are TRBV7-2 and TRBJ2-7, with D possibly being TRBD2 (6 bases). The CDR3 is made up of 15 amino acids. Germline lookup yields CDR1 SGHTA and CDR2 FQGNSA. V was pared by 5 bases and J by 4 bases, with 18 bases between. The CDR3 DNA follows: TGTGCCAGCAGCCGAAATTTGGGGGGAGAGTACGAGCAGTACTTC. Translating gives CASSRNLGGEYEQYF.

This clonotype was seen ten or more times. This CDR3 reads CASSWGGTYYGYTF. Written as DNA, the CDR3 is TGTGCCAGCAGCTGGGGGGGGACATACTATGGCTACACCTTC. This rearrangement joins TRBV27 to TRBJ1-2; D perhaps matches TRBD1 (6 bases). This CDR3 is 14 amino acids long. Trimming shortened V by 6 bases and J by 3 bases, and 14 bases separated the two germline ends. Per the germline V gene, CDR1 is MNHEY and CDR2 is SMNVEV (reference sequence).

This clonotype was observed many times. The V call is TRBV20-1, the J call TRBJ1-1, with a tentative D call TRBD1 (5 bases). The CDR3 covers 11 residues. The germline gives CDR1 DFQATT, CDR2 SNEGSKA (reference sequence). V was trimmed by 8 bases and J by 3 bases, leaving 10 bases between them. The CDR3 DNA is TGCAGTTCGGGGGAGGACACTGAAGCTTTCTTT. Its translation: CSSGEDTEAFF.

This clonotype was found many times. The chain joins TRBV20-1 to TRBJ2-2, with TRBD2 matching 8 bases. The CDR3 contains 17 residues. Per germline, CDR1 DFQATT and CDR2 SNEGSKA (reference sequence). Losses at the gene ends were 4 bases for V and 3 bases for J; bases not matched to a gene: 13. The CDR3 loop is CSATGLVPSGDTGELFF. The DNA for the CDR3 is TGCAGTGCTACGGGACTAGTCCCCTCCGGGGACACCGGGGAGCTGTTTTTT.

This clonotype was found a few times. The J gene is TRBJ1-1, the V gene TRBV12-3 or TRBV12-4; the D gene is possibly TRBD1 (6 bases). The CDR3 is 14 residues long. V was shortened by 6 bases and J by 0 bases, with 11 bases between the two germline ends. The CDR3 reads CASRDRLMNTEAFF. CDR3 coding DNA: TGTGCCAGCAGAGACAGGCTGATGAACACTGAAGCTTTCTTT.

This clonotype was seen many times. The chain recombines TRBV3-1 with TRBJ1-2; tentatively, D is TRBD1 (5 bases). The CDR3 covers 14 residues. The V gene's germline CDR1 is LGHDT and CDR2 YNNKEL (reference sequence). Trimming cost V 2 bases and J 6 bases, with 13 bases left between them. The CDR3 bases are TGTGCCAGCAGCCAACAGGGTGAGGGCAATGGCTACACCTTC. This gives the protein CASSQQGEGNGYTF.

This clonotype was counted at least ten times. The CDR3 DNA sequence: TGTGCCAGCGGGTCGACCACCGGGGAGCTGTTTTTT. Protein: CASGSTTGELFF. The chain recombines TRBV6-2 or TRBV6-3 with TRBJ2-2; the D is unclear. This CDR3 spans 12 amino acids. CDR1 and CDR2 (germline): MNHEY, SVGEGT. V lost 8 bases and J lost 4, with 8 bases in between.

This clonotype appeared many times. The genes are TRBV28 and TRBJ2-7, with D uncertain. The CDR3 consists of 14 residues. CDR1 and CDR2 (germline): MDHEN, SYDVKM. Trimming took off 3 bases at V and 2 bases at J, with 11 bases between the two ends. The CDR3 sequence: CASSLPGRTYEQYF. The CDR3 coding sequence is TGTGCCAGCAGTTTGCCCGGACGAACCTACGAGCAGTACTTC.

This clonotype has a count of ten or more. The rearrangement uses TRBV20-1 and TRBJ2-7, with 8 bases identical to TRBD2. The V and J ends lost 1 base and 3 bases, in that order; junction bases with no gene match: 5. Germline CDR1 is DFQATT and CDR2 is SNEGSKA (reference sequence). The CDR3 is 14 residues long. The CDR3 DNA is TGCAGTGCTAGAGTGCCTAGCGGGTTCTACGAGCAGTACTTC. This sequence encodes CSARVPSGFYEQYF.

Ten or more counts support this clonotype. The chain recombines TRBV6-5 with TRBJ1-1; possibly TRBD1 for D (6 bases). With 3 bases removed from V and 6 bases from J, the gap between germline ends came to 14 bases. The CDR3 has 14 residues. Germline values: CDR1 MNHEY, CDR2 SVGAGI. The CDR3 sequence is CASSYGAGDPEAFF. For the CDR3, the DNA is TGTGCCAGCAGTTATGGGGCAGGGGACCCTGAAGCTTTCTTT.

This clonotype was counted ten times or more. The chain is built from TRBV5-1 and TRBJ2-7; 15 positions match TRBD2. Germline CDR1 and CDR2: SGHRS and YFSETQ. The CDR3 is 16 amino acids. Trimming at V came to 5 bases and at J to 1 base, leaving 4 bases not matched to a gene. CDR3 sequence reads: CASRAGTSGRSYEQYF. In DNA, the CDR3 is TGCGCCAGCAGGGCCGGGACTAGCGGGAGGTCCTACGAGCAGTACTTC.

The table lists this clonotype with many counts. V gene TRBV4-2 combines with J gene TRBJ1-2; possible D gene TRBD1, 5 bases. CDR1 and CDR2 from the germline V gene are LGHNA and YNFKEQ. Trimming removed 0 bases at V and 8 bases at J, with 22 bases between. This CDR3 region has 17 residues. The CDR3 protein is CASSQDGRQDRAGGYTF. CDR3 in DNA: TGTGCCAGCAGCCAAGATGGACGGCAGGACCGCGCAGGGGGCTACACCTTC.

There are many counts of this clonotype. J is TRBJ2-7 and V is TRBV5-1; 8 bases match TRBD1. Unmatched junction bases numbered 13, after V lost 2 bases and J lost 6 bases. The V gene's germline CDR1 is SGHRS and CDR2 YFSETQ. This CDR3 has 16 residues. The CDR3 sequence is CASSFFAMGTGGEQYF. The CDR3 DNA is TGCGCCAGCAGCTTTTTTGCTATGGGGACAGGCGGCGAGCAGTACTTC.

This clonotype showed up many times. V gene TRBV6-5 combines with J gene TRBJ1-6; D ambiguous. This CDR3 spans 14 amino acids. V shed 0 bases and J shed 5 bases, with 5 bases lying between them. Germline V gene lookup returns CDR1 MNHEY and CDR2 SVGAGI. The CDR3 sequence: CASSYSRDNSPLHF. The CDR3 DNA sequence: TGTGCCAGCAGTTACTCGAGGGATAATTCACCCCTCCACTTT.

The rearrangement links TRBV5-5 to TRBJ2-7; D unresolved. Trimming removed 0 bases from V and 7 bases from J, with 14 bases in between. Per germline, CDR1 SGHKS and CDR2 YYEKEE (reference sequence). The CDR3 runs to 14 residues. This CDR3 is CASSLEVSLGEQYF. CDR3 in DNA: TGTGCCAGCAGCTTGGAGGTTTCCCTGGGGGAGCAGTACTTC.

In its sample, this clonotype was seen many times. The chain employs TRBV16 and TRBJ1-5; D gene uncertain. CDR3 length equals 15 residues. Germline values: CDR1 KGHSY, CDR2 FQNENV. V was cut by 2 bases and J by 1 base, with 9 bases left in between. DNA of the CDR3: TGTGCCAGCAGCCAAATGGGAGGGAGCAATCAGCCCCAGCATTTT. This sequence encodes CASSQMGGSNQPQHF.

This clonotype was seen at least ten times. The chain couples TRBV6-1 to TRBJ1-5, with D possibly being TRBD1 (6 bases). Germline lookup yields CDR1 MNHNS and CDR2 SASEGT. The length of the CDR3 is 15 residues. Trimming stripped 1 base from V and 2 bases from J, with 9 bases between. The CDR3 nucleotides read TGTGCCAGCAGTGAAGAGGACAGAGGCAATCAGCCCCAGCATTTT. Translating gives CASSEEDRGNQPQHF.

Remarks on this clonotype: One end of the junction fails to match germline, which may point to a read error. The chain uses TRBV28 and TRBJ2-7, with D uncertain. The length of the CDR3 is 12 residues. Germline assignment: CDR1 MDHEN and CDR2 SYDVKM. Written as DNA, the CDR3 is TGTGCCAGCAGTCCGAAGCCCTACGAGCGGTACTTC. This translates into CASSPKPYERYF.

Only a few counts were recorded for this clonotype. The chain is built from TRBV30 and TRBJ1-3; D gene ambiguous. V lost 1 base and J lost 0, with 10 bases in between. CDR1 is GTSNPN and CDR2 is SVGIG in the germline V gene (reference sequence). The CDR3 sequence is 15 residues long. The CDR3 spells CAWSAGFSSGNTIYF. The CDR3 DNA reads TGTGCCTGGAGTGCGGGATTCAGCTCTGGAAACACCATATATTTT.

This clonotype was recorded many times. This chain links TRBV18 with TRBJ2-5; the D is unclear. This CDR3 contains 13 residues. Trimming cost V 3 bases and J 4 bases, with 9 bases left between them. Germline values: CDR1 KGHSH, CDR2 LQKENI. CDR3 sequence (DNA): TGTGCCAGCTCACCTTTTTACGGAGAGACCCAGTACTTC. It encodes CASSPFYGETQYF.

This clonotype was recorded a few times. V usage is TRBV2 and J usage is TRBJ2-7; D is undetermined. V was shortened by 7 bases and J by 0 bases, with 13 bases between the two germline ends. Per germline, CDR1 SNHLY and CDR2 FYNNEI. The CDR3 is 14 amino acids. For the CDR3, the DNA is TGTGCCAGCACCAGAATACAGAGCTCCTACGAGCAGTACTTC. The encoded protein is CASTRIQSSYEQYF. Based on the CDR3 plus reference TRBV2 and TRBJ2-7, the full variable domain is EPEVTQTPSHQVTQMGQEVILRCVPISNHLYFYWYRQILGQKVEFLVSFYNNEISEKSEIFDDQFSVERPDGSNFTLKIRSTKLEDSAMYFCASTRIQSSYEQYFGPGTRLTVT.

Many counts were recorded for this clonotype. The V and J genes are TRBV29-1 and TRBJ1-2; perhaps TRBD1 as D (5 bases). V was cut by 4 bases and J by 8 bases, with 17 bases left in between. CDR3 length: 13 residues. Germline V gives CDR1 SQVTM, CDR2 ANQGSEA. CDR3 loop: CSVGDRDLRGYTF. The CDR3 coding sequence is TGCAGCGTTGGCGACAGAGACTTAAGAGGCTACACCTTC.

The genes are TRBV28 and TRBJ2-7; perhaps TRBD2 as D (5 bases). The CDR3 covers 15 residues. Trimming cost V 5 bases and J 1 base, with 15 bases left between them. CDR1 and CDR2 from the germline V gene are MDHEN and SYDVKM. The CDR3 loop is CASSGGVASSYEQYF. CDR3 coding DNA: TGTGCCAGCAGTGGCGGCGTAGCGTCATCCTACGAGCAGTACTTC.

This clonotype was detected many times. The chain is built from TRBV10-3 and TRBJ1-1; no reliable D call. There are 13 residues in the CDR3. Trimming removed 8 bases at V and 0 bases at J, with 10 bases between. Germline assignment: CDR1 ENHRY and CDR2 SYGVKD. The CDR3 region has the DNA TGTGCCATCCGGGGTCTGATGAACACTGAAGCTTTCTTT. Its translation is CAIRGLMNTEAFF.